The present T cell receptor beta chain was sequenced within a study of cytomegalovirus exposure and HLA in healthy donors. Study findings and constraints: The study put around 180 TCR beta chains on its list as cytomegalovirus-associated.

This clone has a single count. No antigen is known for it. The PCR used 60 Vbeta and 13 Jbeta primers. The method was immunoSEQ multiplex PCR; TCRdb's version includes in-frame clones alone and lacks a portion of them. The table records 100,000 to 150,000 clones, about 78% of them present only once. V lost 2 bases, J lost 0 bases, and 9 bases lay in between. CDR1 and CDR2 from the germline V gene are GTSNPN and SVGIG (reference sequence). This CDR3 region has 14 residues. The sequence derives from a female donor in good health and CMV-seronegative. Sequenced material: PBMCs. The chain employs TRBV30 and TRBJ2-3, with a weak D call TRBD2 (6 bases). CDR3 in amino acids: CAWSWEDSTDTQYF. The CDR3 bases are TGTGCCTGGAGTTGGGAGGACAGCACAGATACGCAGTATTTT.